This T cell receptor (beta chain) was recorded in a study of vaccination and CD4 T cells after COVID-19. V was trimmed by 7 bases and J by 4 bases, leaving 11 bases between them. From germline, CDR1 is MNHEY and CDR2 SMNVEV (reference sequence). The CDR3 totals 13 residues. A note on this clonotype: Its target is not known.

Sample treatment: roughly 11-day PBMC culture with coronavirus spike peptide pools or control peptides (ViraFEST assay). ViraFEST grew antigen-specific T cells using peptide pools, then sequenced TCRs. Sequencing of DNA taken from cultured CD4+ T cells relied on the Oncomine TCR Beta short-read assay. The authors extracted genomic DNA from cultured CD4+ T cells. TCRdb passed the PCR reads through MiXCR, listing each CDR3 protein once. This sample carries some 14,000 distinct CDR3 sequences, approximately 57% of them seen once, and the ten largest clones take less than 8.5%. The sample comprised CD4+ T cells from blood, cultured in vitro. J is TRBJ1-3 and V is TRBV27, with D uncertain. This clonotype was obtained from a human donor who had recovered from COVID-19. CDR3 protein: CASKRTAGNTIYF. The DNA of the CDR3 is TGTGCCAGCAAGAGGACTGCGGGAAACACCATATATTTT.